This TCR beta chain was observed in a study of shared clonotypes between healthy human individuals. The CDR3 runs 16 residues. The V segment lost 6 bases and the J segment 0 bases; nucleotides outside the gene matches: 4. The V gene's germline CDR1 is SNHLY and CDR2 FYNNEI. Some clones are missing from TCRdb's copy, which holds only in-frame ones; the method was immunoSEQ multiplex PCR. Of 300,000 or so clones in the sample, 74% are singletons; the top ten hold 10%. The gene calls are TRBV2 and TRBJ2-3; TRBD2 matches 12 bases. Sequencing used memory CD4+ T cells sorted from blood. Subset reported: CD45RA-negative fraction. This TCR was recovered from a young man in good health. The CDR3 is CASRKLAGGSTDTQYF. The CDR3 DNA follows: TGTGCCAGCAGGAAACTAGCGGGAGGTAGCACAGATACGCAGTATTTT.